One and the same sample provided the 19 T cell receptor beta chains below, sequenced in a study of blood T cell repertoires in COVID-19. Some clones are missing from TCRdb's copy, which holds only in-frame ones; the method was immunoSEQ multiplex PCR. Of fewer than 350,000 clones in the sample, around nine tenths were seen once. The specimen was PBMCs or T cells enriched from blood (not recorded which). The source of these receptors is a woman in her twenties or thirties who had been exposed to COVID-19.

The genes are TRBV9 and TRBJ1-1, with 8 bases identical to TRBD1. V dropped 4 bases and J dropped 4; count of bases not matched to a gene: 6. The CDR3 consists of 14 residues. Germline values: CDR1 SGDLS, CDR2 YYNGEE. CDR3 nucleotides: TGTGCCAGCAGCCCCCGACAGGGGATCACTGAAGCTTTCTTT. This translates into CASSPRQGITEAFF.

This clone was counted only a few times. This chain uses TRBV3-1 (or the pseudogene TRBV3-2) with TRBJ1-1; 9 nucleotides line up with TRBD1. J was trimmed by 1 base and V by 1 base; bases with no gene match: 1. Germline V lookup: CDR1 LGHDT, CDR2 YNNKEL (reference sequence). This CDR3 comprises 15 residues. The CDR3 region is CASSQGGQGNTEAFF. The CDR3 region has the DNA TGTGCCAGCAGCCAAGGGGGACAGGGGAACACTGAAGCTTTCTTT.

The CDR3 spells CASSFFGPLDNQPQHF. The CDR3 bases are TGTGCCAGCAGTTTTTTTGGCCCACTAGATAATCAGCCCCAGCATTTT. The chain uses TRBV28 and TRBJ1-5, with no clear D. The CDR3 spans 16 residues. Looked up from germline, CDR1 is MDHEN and CDR2 is SYDVKM. V was cut by 3 bases and J by 4 bases, with 16 bases left in between.

The chain employs TRBV3-1 (or the pseudogene TRBV3-2) and TRBJ2-7, with D possibly being TRBD1 (6 bases). Trimming took 5 bases from V and 3 from J, leaving 17 bases between them. Germline lookup yields CDR1 LGHDT and CDR2 YNNKEL (reference sequence). This CDR3 has 15 amino acids. CDR3 protein: CASSTHGQRNYEQYF. DNA for the CDR3: TGTGCCAGCAGCACCCATGGACAGAGGAACTACGAGCAGTACTTC.

The V gene is TRBV28, the J gene TRBJ2-6; possibly TRBD2 for D (5 bases). The germline CDR1 and CDR2 sequences are MDHEN and SYDVKM. The CDR3 runs to 17 residues. Trimming stripped 10 bases from V and 1 base from J, with 20 bases between. CDR3 nucleotide sequence: TGTGCCACCACCCGAGGGCTCACTGATTCTGGGGCCAACGTCCTGACTTTC. Translating it yields CATTRGLTDSGANVLTF.

The rearrangement links TRBV18 to TRBJ1-1, with TRBD1 matching 8 bases. The CDR3 runs to 19 residues. V shed 6 bases, J shed 0 bases, and the junction held 18 bases outside the gene matches. Germline lookup yields CDR1 KGHSH and CDR2 LQKENI. Here the CDR3 DNA reads TGTGCCAGCTCCCAATGGGATCCGACAGGGGCCTTCATGAACACTGAAGCTTTCTTT. Translation gives CASSQWDPTGAFMNTEAFF.

This clone was seen more than once but under ten times. V gene TRBV11-2 combines with J gene TRBJ2-7; D is ambiguous. The germline V gene has CDR1 SGHAT and CDR2 FQNNGV. The CDR3 consists of 14 residues. The V and J ends lost 5 bases and 0 bases respectively, with 11 bases between them. The CDR3 DNA reads as TGTGCCAGCAGCCCCAGCGCATTCTCCTACGAGCAGTACTTC. It codes for CASSPSAFSYEQYF.

DNA of the CDR3: TGTGCCAGCAGCGGGACTAGCGGGAGCAGCGAGCAGTACTTC. As protein: CASSGTSGSSEQYF. The rearrangement links TRBV3-1 (or the pseudogene TRBV3-2) to TRBJ2-7, with 14 bases lining up with TRBD2. The V segment lost 5 bases and the J segment 6 bases; nucleotides outside the gene matches: 3. CDR1 is LGHDT and CDR2 is YNNKEL in the germline V gene (reference sequence). This CDR3 comprises 14 residues.

This CDR3 reads CASSQGKGLAGLGYEQYF. CDR3 in DNA: TGTGCCAGCAGCCAAGGGAAGGGTCTAGCGGGACTAGGCTACGAGCAGTACTTC. The rearrangement joins TRBV3-1 (or the pseudogene TRBV3-2) to TRBJ2-7, with TRBD2 matching 9 bases. Germline V gene sequence: CDR1 LGHDT, CDR2 YNNKEL (reference sequence). V gave up 1 base and J gave up 3 bases; unmatched junction bases: 13. The CDR3 is made up of 18 amino acids.

In DNA form, the CDR3 reads TGTGCCAGCAGTTTTAGAGCATTTGATCAGCCCCAGCATTTT. Translating it yields CASSFRAFDQPQHF. This chain connects TRBV28 to TRBJ1-5; D remains unclear. V lost 3 bases, J lost 5 bases, and 11 bases lay in between. CDR3 length: 14 residues. Looked up from germline, CDR1 is MDHEN and CDR2 is SYDVKM.

The V call is TRBV11-3, the J call TRBJ1-1; 8 nucleotides agree with TRBD1. The CDR3 is 15 amino acids. Germline V gene sequence: CDR1 SGHNT, CDR2 YENEEA. Trimming took 5 bases from V and 0 from J; bases not matched to a gene: 5. As DNA, the CDR3 is TGTGCCAGCAGCGTAACGACAGGGGTGAACACTGAAGCTTTCTTT. Residues: CASSVTTGVNTEAFF.

This clone was found once. The J gene is TRBJ1-6, the V gene TRBV23-1; no reliable D call. TRBV23-1 has ORF status, its function being uncertain. This CDR3 is 15 amino acids long. Trimming shortened V by 7 bases and J by 0 bases, and 10 bases separated the two germline ends. The CDR3 nucleotides are TGCGCCAGCAAATCGGAGAGCTCCTATAATTCACCCCTCCACTTT. Translation gives CASKSESSYNSPLHF.

The chain has TRBV7-3 and TRBJ2-1, with 10 positions matching TRBD2. CDR1 and CDR2 from the germline V gene are SGHTA and FQGTGA. V dropped 5 bases and J dropped 6; count of bases not matched to a gene: 4. CDR3 length equals 14 residues. CDR3 DNA: TGTGCCAGCAGCGCTAGCGGGGGACTCAATGAGCAGTTCTTC. It yields the protein CASSASGGLNEQFF.

V usage is TRBV13 and J usage is TRBJ1-1; 7 bases map to TRBD1. The CDR3 is 14 amino acids. With V trimmed by 5 bases and J by 1 base, 4 bases remained unmatched. Germline CDR1 and CDR2: PRHDT and FYEKMQ (reference sequence). This chain's CDR3 is CASSPGQRNTEAFF. The CDR3 DNA reads TGTGCCAGCAGCCCGGGACAGAGGAACACTGAAGCTTTCTTT.

This CDR3 is CASSMILAGGNEQFF. CDR3 sequence (DNA): TGTGCCAGTAGTATGATTCTAGCGGGAGGGAATGAGCAGTTCTTC. The chain combines TRBV19 with TRBJ2-1, with 12 bases lining up with TRBD2. This CDR3 comprises 15 residues. V lost 3 bases to trimming and J lost 7 bases; unmatched junction nucleotides: 4. Germline V gene data show CDR1 as LNHDA and CDR2 as SQIVND (reference sequence).

The rearrangement joins TRBV7-2 to TRBJ2-7; possibly TRBD2 for D (5 bases). The CDR3 contains 15 residues. The V end was cut by 5 bases, the J end by 3 bases, with 17 bases between. CDR1 and CDR2 (germline): SGHTA, FQGNSA. CDR3 nucleotides: TGTGCCAGCAGCCGGACGGGGAAGGGTCTCTACGAGCAGTACTTC. This translates into CASSRTGKGLYEQYF.

The J gene is TRBJ2-2, the V gene TRBV6-1, with D tentatively TRBD2 (6 bases). The CDR3 sequence is 16 residues long. Germline V gives CDR1 MNHNS, CDR2 SASEGT. Trimming cost V 2 bases and J 10 bases, with 20 bases left between them. The CDR3 here is CASSEPPGLRGEELFF. In nucleotides, the CDR3 is TGTGCCAGCAGTGAACCCCCGGGACTGAGGGGAGAGGAGCTGTTTTTT.

The table lists this clone with a count of one. The V and J genes are TRBV19 and TRBJ1-1, with 7 bases aligning to TRBD1. The CDR3 is 16 amino acids. The V segment lost 3 bases and the J segment 0 bases; nucleotides outside the gene matches: 7. Germline V gene data show CDR1 as LNHDA and CDR2 as SQIVND (reference sequence). The CDR3 DNA reads as TGTGCCAGTAGTATGGGACAGCGAAATATGAACACTGAAGCTTTCTTT. It yields the protein CASSMGQRNMNTEAFF.

This clone appeared once. The rearrangement joins TRBV29-1 to TRBJ2-7; D possibly corresponds to TRBD1 (6 bases). V shed 7 bases and J shed 3 bases, with 19 bases lying between them. The CDR3 runs 14 residues. The germline V gene has CDR1 SQVTM and CDR2 ANQGSEA. The CDR3 loop is CSARFRTADYEQYF. The DNA of the CDR3 is TGCAGCGCTCGATTTCGGACAGCGGACTACGAGCAGTACTTC.